Below, 9 T cell receptor beta chains from the same sample are listed, as sequenced in a study of blood T cell repertoires in COVID-19. Produced via immunoSEQ multiplex PCR; TCRdb's table is partial and in-frame only. Among about 42,000 clones listed, roughly 90% were seen once. Sequencing was carried out using peripheral blood. The receptors derive from a man between 70 and 80 years old with active COVID-19.

To note about this clone: This CDR3 is also generated by other DNA sequences in the sample. J is TRBJ1-5 and V is TRBV24-1; TRBD1 aligns across 8 bases. Germline V gene sequence: CDR1 KGHDR, CDR2 SFDVKD. Trimming at V came to 4 bases and at J to 4 bases, leaving 5 bases not matched to a gene. This CDR3 is built from 15 residues. In nucleotides, the CDR3 is TGTGCCACCAGTGACCCGCGGACAGGGAATCAGCCCCAGCATTTT. It codes for CATSDPRTGNQPQHF.

The CDR3 DNA reads TGTGCCAGCAGTTTGGCTGGCTACACCTTC. Translating gives CASSLAGYTF. The rearrangement uses TRBV27 and TRBJ1-2; D gene ambiguous. V lost 3 bases and J lost 7, with 3 bases in between. CDR3 length equals 10 residues. Germline V gives CDR1 MNHEY, CDR2 SMNVEV (reference sequence).

The chain recombines TRBV3-1 (or the pseudogene TRBV3-2) with TRBJ2-5, with D perhaps matching TRBD1 (6 bases). Trimming left V 2 bases short and J 6 bases short, with 19 bases between. Germline V CDR1 and CDR2: LGHDT, YNNKEL (reference sequence). The CDR3 sequence is 16 residues long. DNA for the CDR3: TGTGCCAGCAGCCAAAGGTGGAGCAGGGGCATACAGACCCAGTACTTC. It encodes CASSQRWSRGIQTQYF.

The chain couples TRBV9 to TRBJ2-1; D remains unclear. Trimming left V 0 bases short and J 1 base short, with 14 bases between. The CDR3 is made up of 17 amino acids. Germline V gene sequence: CDR1 SGDLS, CDR2 YYNGEE. The CDR3 nucleotides read TGTGCCAGCAGCGTAGACTACTCCACCCGTTCCTACAATGAGCAGTTCTTC. Residues: CASSVDYSTRSYNEQFF.

The chain links TRBV19 to TRBJ2-3, with 13 nucleotides matching TRBD2. The germline gives CDR1 LNHDA, CDR2 SQIVND (reference sequence). The V and J ends lost 8 bases and 6 bases, in that order; junction bases with no gene match: 8. CDR3 size: 15 residues. DNA of the CDR3: TGTGCCAGTCGCGGACTAGCGGGGGCCCGGGATACGCAGTATTTT. It encodes CASRGLAGARDTQYF.

V is TRBV4-1 and J is TRBJ2-5, with D perhaps TRBD2 (5 bases). With 2 bases removed from V and 5 bases from J, the gap between germline ends came to 12 bases. The CDR3 consists of 14 residues. Germline-derived CDR1 and CDR2 are MGHRA and YSYEKL. CDR3 sequence: CASSQPSRGETQYF. The CDR3 nucleotides read TGCGCCAGCAGCCAACCGTCCCGAGGGGAGACCCAGTACTTC.

This clone was counted only a few times. This chain joins TRBV6-2 or TRBV6-3 and TRBJ2-2; possibly TRBD1 for D (6 bases). The CDR3 is made up of 18 amino acids. The V gene's germline CDR1 is MNHEY and CDR2 SVGEGT. V lost 4 bases and J lost 0, with 18 bases in between. The CDR3 is CASSFNPTGSANTGELFF. The CDR3 coding sequence is TGTGCCAGCAGTTTTAACCCAACAGGGAGCGCGAACACCGGGGAGCTGTTTTTT.

The chain links TRBV5-1 to TRBJ2-2, with D maybe TRBD1 (6 bases). The CDR3 length is 16 residues. Trimming took off 1 base at V and 6 bases at J, with 16 bases between the two ends. Looked up from germline, CDR1 is SGHRS and CDR2 is YFSETQ. In DNA form, the CDR3 reads TGCGCCAGCAGCTTGATTCCAGGGGTAAACGCCGGGGAGCTGTTTTTT. This encodes CASSLIPGVNAGELFF.

The chain links TRBV29-1 to TRBJ1-1, with D possibly being TRBD1 (6 bases). Trimming left V 4 bases short and J 1 base short, with 10 bases between. This CDR3 has 13 amino acids. Germline V gene lookup returns CDR1 SQVTM and CDR2 ANQGSEA. CDR3 in amino acids: CSVVGHANTEAFF. CDR3 coding DNA: TGCAGCGTTGTGGGACACGCGAACACTGAAGCTTTCTTT.